Sequencing of this T cell receptor beta chain was carried out in a study of PD-L1 blockade in urothelial cancer. Across the whole study: T cell content in blood samples showed a median of about 140,000.

The sample's time point: peripheral blood 6 weeks after treatment start. Only in-frame clones appear in the TCRdb table, and some are missing; sequencing was by immunoSEQ multiplex PCR. The sample holds nearly 50,000 clones, approximately 81% seen once. Sequences were derived from PBMCs, sampled around atezolizumab (anti-PD-L1) treatment. The receptor was derived from a man aged 65 to 85 with urothelial cancer.

The CDR3 reads CASSQARGVGTMNTEAFF. The CDR3 DNA reads TGCGCCAGCAGCCAAGCCCGGGGGGTCGGAACCATGAACACTGAAGCTTTCTTT. The chain links TRBV4-1 to TRBJ1-1; weak D call: TRBD1 (5 bases). The CDR3 is made up of 18 amino acids. Between the trimmed V and J ends, which lost 1 base and 0 bases, there was a span of 18 bases. Germline V gives CDR1 MGHRA, CDR2 YSYEKL.